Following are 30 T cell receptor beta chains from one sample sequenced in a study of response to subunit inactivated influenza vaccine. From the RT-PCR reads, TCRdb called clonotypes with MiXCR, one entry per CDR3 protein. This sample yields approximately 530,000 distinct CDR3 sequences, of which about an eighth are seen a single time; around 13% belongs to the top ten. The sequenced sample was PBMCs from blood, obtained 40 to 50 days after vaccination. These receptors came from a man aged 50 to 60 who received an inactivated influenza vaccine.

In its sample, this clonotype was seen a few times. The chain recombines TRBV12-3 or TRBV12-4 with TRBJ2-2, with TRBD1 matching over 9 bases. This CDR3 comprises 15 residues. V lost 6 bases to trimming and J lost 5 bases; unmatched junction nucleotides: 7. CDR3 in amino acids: CASSYRGRGTGELFF. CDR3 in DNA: TGTGCCAGCAGCTACAGGGGGCGCGGGACCGGGGAGCTGTTTTTT.

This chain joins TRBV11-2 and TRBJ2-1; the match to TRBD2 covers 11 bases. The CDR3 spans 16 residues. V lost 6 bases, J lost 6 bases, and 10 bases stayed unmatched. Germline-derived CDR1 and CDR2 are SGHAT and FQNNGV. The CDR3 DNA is TGTGCCAGCAGAACTATAGCGGGAGGGAGGGTCAATGAGCAGTTCTTC. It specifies CASRTIAGGRVNEQFF.

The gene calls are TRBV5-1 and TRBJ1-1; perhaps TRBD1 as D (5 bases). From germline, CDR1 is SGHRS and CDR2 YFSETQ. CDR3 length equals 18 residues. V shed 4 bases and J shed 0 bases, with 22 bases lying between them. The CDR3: CASSESGPSISMNTEAFF. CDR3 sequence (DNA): TGCGCCAGCAGCGAATCGGGACCGAGCATCTCAATGAACACTGAAGCTTTCTTT.

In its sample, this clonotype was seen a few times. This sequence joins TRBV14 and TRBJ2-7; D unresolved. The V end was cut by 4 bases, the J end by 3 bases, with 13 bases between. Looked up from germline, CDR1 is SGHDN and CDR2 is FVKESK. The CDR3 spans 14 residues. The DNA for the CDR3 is TGTGCCAGCAGCCCTGATTGGGGTAGCTACGAGCAGTACTTC. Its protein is CASSPDWGSYEQYF.

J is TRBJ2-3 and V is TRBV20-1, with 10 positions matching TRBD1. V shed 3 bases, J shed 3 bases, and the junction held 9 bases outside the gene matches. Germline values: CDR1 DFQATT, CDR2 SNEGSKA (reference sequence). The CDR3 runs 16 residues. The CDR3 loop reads CSASTWDRGKTDTQYF. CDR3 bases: TGCAGTGCTAGTACGTGGGACAGGGGTAAGACAGATACGCAGTATTTT.

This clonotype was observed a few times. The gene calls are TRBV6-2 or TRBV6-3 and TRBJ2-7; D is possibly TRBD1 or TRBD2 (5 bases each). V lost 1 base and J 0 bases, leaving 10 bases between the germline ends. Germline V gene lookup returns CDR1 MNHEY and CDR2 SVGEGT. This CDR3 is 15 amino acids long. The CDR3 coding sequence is TGTGCCAGCAGTTACTGGGACCCTAGCTCCTACGAGCAGTACTTC. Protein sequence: CASSYWDPSSYEQYF.

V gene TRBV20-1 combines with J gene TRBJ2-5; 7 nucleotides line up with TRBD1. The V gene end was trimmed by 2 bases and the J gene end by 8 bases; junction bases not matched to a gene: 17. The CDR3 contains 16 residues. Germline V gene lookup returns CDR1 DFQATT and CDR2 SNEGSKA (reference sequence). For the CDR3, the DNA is TGCAGTGCTAGACCCCAGGGGGAGTACAATTTGAGAACCCAGTACTTC. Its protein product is CSARPQGEYNLRTQYF.

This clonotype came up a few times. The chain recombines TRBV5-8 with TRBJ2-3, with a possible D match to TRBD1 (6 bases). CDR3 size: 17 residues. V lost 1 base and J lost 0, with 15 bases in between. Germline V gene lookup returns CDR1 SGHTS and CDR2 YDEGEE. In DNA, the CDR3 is TGTGCCAGCAGCTTGCCAACCCGGACAGCTAGCACAGATACGCAGTATTTT. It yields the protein CASSLPTRTASTDTQYF.

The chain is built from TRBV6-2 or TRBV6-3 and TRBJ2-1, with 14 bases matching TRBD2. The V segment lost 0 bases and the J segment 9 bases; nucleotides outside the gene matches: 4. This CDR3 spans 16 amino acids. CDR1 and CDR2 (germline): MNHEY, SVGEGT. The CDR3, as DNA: TGTGCCAGCAGTTACTCGGGACTAGCGGGAGCGGGTGAGCAGTTCTTC. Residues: CASSYSGLAGAGEQFF.

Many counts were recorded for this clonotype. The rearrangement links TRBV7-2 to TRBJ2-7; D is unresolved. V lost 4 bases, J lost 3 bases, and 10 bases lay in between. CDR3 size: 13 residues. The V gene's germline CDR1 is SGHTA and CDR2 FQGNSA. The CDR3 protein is CASSYDAFYEQYF. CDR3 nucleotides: TGTGCCAGCAGCTATGACGCGTTCTACGAGCAGTACTTC. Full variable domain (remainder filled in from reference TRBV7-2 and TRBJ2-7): GAGVSQSPSNKVTEKGKDVELRCDPISGHTALYWYRQSLGQGLEFLIYFQGNSAPDKSGLPSDRFSAERTGGSVSTLTIQRTQQEDSAVYLCASSYDAFYEQYFGPGTRLTVT.

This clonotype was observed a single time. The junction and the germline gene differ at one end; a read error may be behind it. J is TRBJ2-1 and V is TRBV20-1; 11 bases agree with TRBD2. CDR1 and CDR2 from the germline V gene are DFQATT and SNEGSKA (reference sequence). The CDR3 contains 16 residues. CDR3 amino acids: CCARDPGASGRNEQFF. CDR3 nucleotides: TGCTGTGCTAGAGACCCCGGGGCTAGCGGGAGGAATGAGCAGTTCTTC.

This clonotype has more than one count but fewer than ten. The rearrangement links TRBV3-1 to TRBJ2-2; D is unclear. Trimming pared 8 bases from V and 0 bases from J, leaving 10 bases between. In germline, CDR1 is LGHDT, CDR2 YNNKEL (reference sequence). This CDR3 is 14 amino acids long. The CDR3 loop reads CASGSVTNTGELFF. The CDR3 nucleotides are TGTGCCAGCGGAAGCGTAACGAACACCGGGGAGCTGTTTTTT.

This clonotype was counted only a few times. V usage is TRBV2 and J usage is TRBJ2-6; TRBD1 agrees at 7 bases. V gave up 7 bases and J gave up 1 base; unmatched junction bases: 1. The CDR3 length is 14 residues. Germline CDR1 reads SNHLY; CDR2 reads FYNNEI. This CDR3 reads CASTTGSGANVLTF. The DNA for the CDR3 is TGTGCCAGCACGACAGGGTCTGGGGCCAACGTCCTGACTTTC.

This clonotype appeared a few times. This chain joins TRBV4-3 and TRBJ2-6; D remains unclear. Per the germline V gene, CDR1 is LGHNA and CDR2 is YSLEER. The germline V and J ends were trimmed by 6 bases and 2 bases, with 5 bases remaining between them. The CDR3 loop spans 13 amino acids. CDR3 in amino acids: CASRQAGANVLTF. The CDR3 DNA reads TGCGCCAGCAGGCAGGCTGGGGCCAACGTCCTGACTTTC.

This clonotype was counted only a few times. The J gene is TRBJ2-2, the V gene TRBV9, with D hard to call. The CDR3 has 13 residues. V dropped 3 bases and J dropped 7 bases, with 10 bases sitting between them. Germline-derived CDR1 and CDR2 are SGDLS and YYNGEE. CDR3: CASSASWGGELFF. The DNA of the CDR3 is TGTGCCAGCAGCGCATCCTGGGGCGGGGAGCTGTTTTTT.

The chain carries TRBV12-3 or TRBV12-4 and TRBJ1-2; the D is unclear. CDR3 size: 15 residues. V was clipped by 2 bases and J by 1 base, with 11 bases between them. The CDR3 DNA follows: TGTGCCAGCAGTTTAAGTCCAAGGATTAACTATGGCTACACCTTC. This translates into CASSLSPRINYGYTF.

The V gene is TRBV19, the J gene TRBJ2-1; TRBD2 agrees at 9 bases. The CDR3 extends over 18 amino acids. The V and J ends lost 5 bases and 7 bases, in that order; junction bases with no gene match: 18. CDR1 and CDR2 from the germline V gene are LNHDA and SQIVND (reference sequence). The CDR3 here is CASSWGLVVREGRNEQFF. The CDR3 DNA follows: TGTGCCAGTAGTTGGGGACTAGTTGTGCGGGAGGGTCGGAATGAGCAGTTCTTC.

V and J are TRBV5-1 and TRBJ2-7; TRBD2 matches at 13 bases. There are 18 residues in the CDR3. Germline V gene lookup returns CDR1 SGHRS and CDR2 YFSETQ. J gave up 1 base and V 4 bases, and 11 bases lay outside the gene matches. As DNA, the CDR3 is TGCGCCAGCAGCCCCCGGACTAGCGGGGGCCTTCCGTCCTACGAGCAGTACTTC. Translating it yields CASSPRTSGGLPSYEQYF. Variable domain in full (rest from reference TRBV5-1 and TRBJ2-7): KAGVTQTPRYLIKTRGQQVTLSCSPISGHRSVSWYQQTPGQGLQFLFEYFSETQRNKGNFPGRFSGRQFSNSRSEMNVSTLELGDSALYLCASSPRTSGGLPSYEQYFGPGTRLTVT.

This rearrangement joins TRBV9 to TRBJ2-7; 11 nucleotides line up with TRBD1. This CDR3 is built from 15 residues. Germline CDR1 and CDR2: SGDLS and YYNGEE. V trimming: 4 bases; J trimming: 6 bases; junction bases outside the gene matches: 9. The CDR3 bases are TGTGCCAGCAGCCCTCGGACAGGGGGCCAGCTCGAGCAGTACTTC. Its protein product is CASSPRTGGQLEQYF.

The CDR3 sequence: CASSELVADTTDTQYF. In DNA, the CDR3 is TGTGCCAGCAGTGAATTAGTAGCGGATACCACAGATACGCAGTATTTT. This chain uses TRBV25-1 with TRBJ2-3, with D possibly TRBD2 on 6 matching bases. This CDR3 comprises 16 residues. Germline lookup yields CDR1 MGHDK and CDR2 SYGVNS. Trimming took 1 base from V and 2 from J, leaving 13 bases between them. Using reference TRBV25-1 and TRBJ2-3 for the parts outside the CDR3, the full variable domain is EADIYQTPRYLVIGTGKKITLECSQTMGHDKMYWYQQDPGMELHLIHYSYGVNSTEKGDLSSESTVSRIRTEHFPLTLESARPSHTSQYLCASSELVADTTDTQYFGPGTRLTVL.

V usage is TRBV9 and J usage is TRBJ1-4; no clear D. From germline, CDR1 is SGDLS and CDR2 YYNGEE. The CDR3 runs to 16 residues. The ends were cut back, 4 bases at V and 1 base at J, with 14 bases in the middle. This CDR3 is CASSPQSGRTNEKLFF. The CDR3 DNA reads TGTGCCAGCAGCCCCCAATCCGGGAGAACTAATGAAAAACTGTTTTTT.

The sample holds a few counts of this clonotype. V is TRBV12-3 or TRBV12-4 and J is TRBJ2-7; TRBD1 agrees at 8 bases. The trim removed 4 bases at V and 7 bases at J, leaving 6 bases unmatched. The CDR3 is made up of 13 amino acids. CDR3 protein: CASSWLTGDEQYF. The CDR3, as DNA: TGTGCCAGCAGTTGGCTGACAGGGGATGAGCAGTACTTC.

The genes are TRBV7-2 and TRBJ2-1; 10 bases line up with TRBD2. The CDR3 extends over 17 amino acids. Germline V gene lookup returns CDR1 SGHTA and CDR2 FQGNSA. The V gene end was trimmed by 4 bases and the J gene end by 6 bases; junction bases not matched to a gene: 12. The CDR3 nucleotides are TGTGCCAGCAGCTCTAGGGCCGTAGCGGGAGGTTTCAATGAGCAGTTCTTC. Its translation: CASSSRAVAGGFNEQFF.

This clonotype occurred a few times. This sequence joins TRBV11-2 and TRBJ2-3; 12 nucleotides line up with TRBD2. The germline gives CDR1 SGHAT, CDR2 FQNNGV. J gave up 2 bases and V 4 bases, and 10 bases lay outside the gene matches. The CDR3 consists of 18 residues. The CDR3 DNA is TGTGCCAGCAGCTCCCCCGGGGCTAGCGGGAGGGCCACAGATACGCAGTATTTT. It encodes CASSSPGASGRATDTQYF. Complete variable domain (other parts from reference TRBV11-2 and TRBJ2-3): EAGVAQSPRYKIIEKRQSVAFWCNPISGHATLYWYQQILGQGPKLLIQFQNNGVVDDSQLPKDRFSAERLKGVDSTLKIQPAKLEDSAVYLCASSSPGASGRATDTQYFGPGTRLTVL.

CDR3 DNA: TGCGCCAGCAGCTTGGGCGGGGGGTTCCGAGAGACCCAGTACTTC. Translated, it gives CASSLGGGFRETQYF. This chain joins TRBV5-1 and TRBJ2-5; 8 nucleotides align to TRBD2. The CDR3 sequence is 15 residues long. The junction had 5 bases not matched to a gene; V was cut back by 0 bases and J by 4 bases. Germline V lookup: CDR1 SGHRS, CDR2 YFSETQ.

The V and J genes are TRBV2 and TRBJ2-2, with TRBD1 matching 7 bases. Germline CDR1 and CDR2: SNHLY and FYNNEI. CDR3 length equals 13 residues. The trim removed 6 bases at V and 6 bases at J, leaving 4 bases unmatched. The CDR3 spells CASRNRGPGELFF. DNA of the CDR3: TGTGCCAGCAGGAACAGGGGCCCCGGGGAGCTGTTTTTT.

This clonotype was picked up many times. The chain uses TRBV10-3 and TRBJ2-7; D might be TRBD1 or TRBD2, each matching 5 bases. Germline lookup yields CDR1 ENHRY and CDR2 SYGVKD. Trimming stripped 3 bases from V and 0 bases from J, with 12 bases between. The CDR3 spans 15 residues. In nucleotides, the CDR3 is TGTGCCATCAGTGATGGGACGGCCGGCTCCTACGAGCAGTACTTC. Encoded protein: CAISDGTAGSYEQYF.

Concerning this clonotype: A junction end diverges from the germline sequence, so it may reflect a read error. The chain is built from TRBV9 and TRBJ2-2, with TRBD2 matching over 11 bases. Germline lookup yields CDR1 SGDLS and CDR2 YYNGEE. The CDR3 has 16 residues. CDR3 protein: CSSSVLGTSGTGELFF. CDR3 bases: TGTTCCAGCAGCGTACTAGGGACTAGCGGAACCGGGGAGCTGTTTTTT. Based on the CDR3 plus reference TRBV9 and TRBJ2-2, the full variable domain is DSGVTQTPKHLITATGQRVTLRCSPRSGDLSVYWYQQSLDQGLQFLIQYYNGEERAKGNILERFSAQQFPDLHSELNLSSLELGDSALYFCSSSVLGTSGTGELFFGEGSRLTVL.

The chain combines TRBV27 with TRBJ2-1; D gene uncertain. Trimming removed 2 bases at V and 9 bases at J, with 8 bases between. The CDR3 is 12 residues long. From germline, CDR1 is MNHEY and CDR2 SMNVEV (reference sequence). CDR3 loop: CASSLTGIEQFF. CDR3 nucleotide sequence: TGTGCCAGCAGTTTAACGGGCATTGAGCAGTTCTTC.

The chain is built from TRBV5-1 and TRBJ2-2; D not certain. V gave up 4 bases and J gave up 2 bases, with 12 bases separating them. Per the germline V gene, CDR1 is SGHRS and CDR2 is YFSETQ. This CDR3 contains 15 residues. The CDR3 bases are TGCGCCAGCAGCCGAATGACGCCTAACACCGGGGAGCTGTTTTTT. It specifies CASSRMTPNTGELFF.